One and the same sample provided the 17 T cell receptor beta chains below, sequenced in a study of Graves' ophthalmopathy and Graves' hyperthyroidism. Transcripts of RNA were the source for amplifying TCR beta CDR3 regions. After a first-round RT-PCR with HTBI primers, a second-round multiplex PCR was run. TCRdb reprocessed the multiplex PCR reads with MiXCR, giving one entry per CDR3 protein. Of roughly 480,000 distinct CDR3 sequences in the sample, roughly an eighth were seen once. Sequenced: blood. The receptors derive from a woman aged 25 to 39 with Graves' ophthalmopathy.

This clonotype has at least ten counts. CDR3 nucleotides: TGTGCCAGCAGCAGAGGACAGGTTGAAGCTTTCTTT. This codes for CASSRGQVEAFF. The gene calls are TRBV12-3 or TRBV12-4 and TRBJ1-1; 7 positions match TRBD1. The junction had 5 bases not matched to a gene; V was cut back by 6 bases and J by 7 bases. The CDR3 totals 12 residues.

This clonotype was seen at least ten times. The genes are TRBV6-1 and TRBJ2-5; TRBD2 matches at 11 bases. V trimming: 5 bases; J trimming: 4 bases; junction bases outside the gene matches: 12. The CDR3 is made up of 17 amino acids. The V gene's germline CDR1 is MNHNS and CDR2 SASEGT. The DNA of the CDR3 is TGTGCCAGCAGTAAGAGCTTGGGACTAGCGGCCAGAGAGACCCAGTACTTC. Protein sequence: CASSKSLGLAARETQYF.

This clonotype was found a few times. V gene TRBV29-1 combines with J gene TRBJ1-2; unclear D gene. CDR1 and CDR2 (germline): SQVTM, ANQGSEA. Trimming took off 3 bases at V and 4 bases at J, with 12 bases between the two ends. The CDR3 is made up of 13 amino acids. The CDR3: CSVDGKGGYGYTF. In DNA, the CDR3 is TGCAGCGTTGATGGGAAAGGAGGCTATGGCTACACCTTC.

About this clonotype itself: A much larger clonotype is one base distant, so this may be a read error. The chain uses TRBV9 and TRBJ1-1; D not certain. Germline CDR1 is SGDLS and CDR2 is YYNGEE. CDR3 length equals 13 residues. Written as DNA, the CDR3 is TGTGCCAGCAAGCCGGGGAGAGACACTGAAGCTTGCTTT. This sequence encodes CASKPGRDTEACF.

This clonotype turned up a few times. With a much larger clone just one base away, this may be a read error. The conserved phenylalanine or tryptophan is not found at the CDR3 terminus, so this likely reflects a read error. The chain uses TRBV29-1 and TRBJ1-2, with 7 bases matching TRBD1. CDR1 is SQVTM and CDR2 is ANQGSEA in the germline V gene. Trimming cost V 3 bases and J 8 bases; bases outside gene matches: 9. The CDR3 runs to 13 residues. The CDR3: CSVEGRQGNGYTY. CDR3 sequence (DNA): TGCAGCGTTGAGGGCCGACAGGGTAACGGCTACACCTAC.

Ten or more counts support this clonotype. CDR3 loop: CASSDLEGADQPQHF. CDR3 bases: TGTGCCAGCAGTGACCTAGAGGGGGCGGATCAGCCCCAGCATTTT. This chain connects TRBV6-1 to TRBJ1-5, with TRBD1 matching over 7 bases. The germline CDR1 and CDR2 sequences are MNHNS and SASEGT. The V segment lost 3 bases and the J segment 5 bases; nucleotides outside the gene matches: 7. The length of the CDR3 is 15 residues.

This clonotype has ten or more counts. V is TRBV11-2 and J is TRBJ1-2; a weak D match, TRBD1 (5 bases). V was shortened by 2 bases and J by 8 bases, with 12 bases between the two germline ends. The CDR3 spans 13 residues. Germline assignment: CDR1 SGHAT and CDR2 FQNNGV. The CDR3: CASSLRDPRGYTF. CDR3 in DNA: TGTGCCAGCAGCTTACGGGACCCAAGAGGCTACACCTTC.

This clonotype has at least ten counts. The rearrangement links TRBV7-9 to TRBJ2-2; D assignment may be TRBD1 or TRBD2 (5 bases each). The CDR3 is 15 residues long. V was trimmed by 4 bases and J by 6 bases, leaving 15 bases between them. Germline loops: CDR1 SEHNR, CDR2 FQNEAQ (reference sequence). Written as DNA, the CDR3 is TGTGCCAGCAGCTCCCTCCAGGGAGTGGCCGGGGAGCTGTTTTTT. It specifies CASSSLQGVAGELFF. Filled out from reference TRBV7-9 and TRBJ2-2, the complete variable domain reads DTGVSQNPRHKITKRGQNVTFRCDPISEHNRLYWYRQTLGQGPEFLTYFQNEAQLEKSRLLSDRFSAERPKGSFSTLEIQRTEQGDSAMYLCASSSLQGVAGELFFGEGSRLTVL.

This clonotype was detected many times. V gene TRBV30 combines with J gene TRBJ2-7, with 9 positions matching TRBD1. Germline values: CDR1 GTSNPN, CDR2 SVGIG (reference sequence). Losses at the gene ends were 1 base for V and 5 bases for J; bases not matched to a gene: 12. This CDR3 is 16 amino acids long. The CDR3 nucleotides are TGTGCCTGGAGTGACGGATTTGGGACAGGGAGCGACGAGCAGTACTTC. Protein sequence: CAWSDGFGTGSDEQYF.

This clonotype was seen repeatedly, ten times or more. This chain joins TRBV27 and TRBJ1-6; tentatively, D is TRBD1 (6 bases). Germline V gives CDR1 MNHEY, CDR2 SMNVEV (reference sequence). V lost 5 bases, J lost 7 bases, and 12 bases lay in between. This CDR3 contains 14 residues. CDR3 loop: CASSPGQTNSPLHF. The CDR3 region has the DNA TGTGCCAGCAGTCCAGGACAGACAAATTCACCCCTCCACTTT.

Only a few counts were recorded for this clonotype. The chain has TRBV27 and TRBJ1-1; TRBD1 agrees at 10 bases. V trimming: 6 bases; J trimming: 1 base; junction bases outside the gene matches: 8. This CDR3 region has 16 residues. Germline lookup yields CDR1 MNHEY and CDR2 SMNVEV (reference sequence). This CDR3 reads CASSRGQGDRNTEAFF. The DNA for the CDR3 is TGTGCCAGCAGCCGCGGACAGGGGGATCGGAACACTGAAGCTTTCTTT.

The gene calls are TRBV19 and TRBJ1-5; no firm D call. CDR3 length equals 15 residues. Germline CDR1 is LNHDA and CDR2 is SQIVND (reference sequence). Trimming removed 3 bases at V and 0 bases at J, with 9 bases between. For the CDR3, the DNA is TGTGCCAGTAGTATGGGAGAGATTAGCAATCAGCCCCAGCATTTT. Residues: CASSMGEISNQPQHF. The full variable domain, in which reference TRBV19 and TRBJ1-5 provide the parts outside the CDR3, is DGGITQSPKYLFRKEGQNVTLSCEQNLNHDAMYWYRQDPGQGLRLIYYSQIVNDFQKGDIAEGYSVSREKKESFPLTVTSAQKNPTAFYLCASSMGEISNQPQHFGDGTRLSIL.

This clonotype was detected ten times or more. V and J are TRBV19 and TRBJ2-7; 7 bases match TRBD1. Germline values: CDR1 LNHDA, CDR2 SQIVND (reference sequence). The length of the CDR3 is 15 residues. J was trimmed by 0 bases and V by 1 base; bases with no gene match: 3. The CDR3 spells CASSIGRDSSYEQYF. The CDR3, as DNA: TGTGCCAGTAGTATAGGAAGGGACAGCTCCTACGAGCAGTACTTC.

This clonotype was recorded at least ten times. One junction end disagrees with the germline gene, perhaps due to a read error. V and J are TRBV6-1 and TRBJ1-1; 9 positions match TRBD1. In germline, CDR1 is MNHNS, CDR2 SASEGT. There are 16 residues in the CDR3. The CDR3 nucleotides read TGTGCCAGCGGTGAACGTGGGACAGGGTTTACGATTGAAGCTTTCTTT. The encoded protein is CASGERGTGFTIEAFF.

The chain links TRBV15 to TRBJ2-5, with 7 bases matching TRBD2. CDR3 length equals 16 residues. J was trimmed by 4 bases and V by 0 bases; bases with no gene match: 8. Germline V gene data show CDR1 as LNHNV and CDR2 as YYDKDF (reference sequence). The CDR3: CATSRDAGGGGETQYF. The CDR3 nucleotides read TGTGCCACCAGCAGAGACGCTGGGGGGGGGGGAGAGACCCAGTACTTC.

This clonotype was recorded at least ten times. The chain couples TRBV29-1 to TRBJ2-7; TRBD2 might be the D (5 bases). Germline V gene lookup returns CDR1 SQVTM and CDR2 ANQGSEA. The V gene lost 6 bases and the J gene lost 2 bases, with 20 bases spanning the gap. CDR3 length: 15 residues. The CDR3 region is CSVAGGDSLAYEQYF. CDR3 bases: TGCAGCGTGGCGGGTGGTGACTCTCTGGCCTACGAGCAGTACTTC.

This clonotype occurred a few times. The genes are TRBV18 and TRBJ2-2, with TRBD1 as a possible D gene (5 bases). This CDR3 comprises 18 residues. CDR1 and CDR2 from the germline V gene are KGHSH and LQKENI. With 1 base removed from V and 1 base from J, the gap between germline ends came to 16 bases. As DNA, the CDR3 is TGTGCCAGCTCACCACAGTCGTTGTGGGGCGTGAACACCGGGGAGCTGTTTTTT. Translated: CASSPQSLWGVNTGELFF.